The T cell receptor beta chain described here comes from a study of shared clonotypes between healthy human individuals. Method: immunoSEQ multiplex PCR; TCRdb's copy keeps in-frame clones and lacks some. The sample has more than 2,000,000 clones; just over 90% are singletons. V lost 6 bases and J 9 bases, leaving 9 bases between the germline ends. This CDR3 comprises 11 residues. Germline V gives CDR1 SQVTM, CDR2 ANQGSEA. Material: naive CD4+ T cells from PBMCs. Subset: CD45RA+ positively selected. The chain employs TRBV29-1 and TRBJ1-6; possibly TRBD1 for D (6 bases). The receptor was derived from a man aged 18 to 29 in good health. Some clones in this sample may be carry-over from other donors' samples. The CDR3, as DNA: TGCAGCGTACAGGGTCCTTCACCCCTCCACTTT. This sequence encodes CSVQGPSPLHF.